A selection of T cell receptor beta chains follows, all from one sample in a study of OX40 agonist ivuxolimab in advanced cancers. Sequencing was performed with immunoSEQ multiplex PCR; in TCRdb, only in-frame clones are kept and a portion is missing. Among approximately 82,000 clones, about nine tenths were seen once, and the ten largest hold about 0.7%. The sample here was CD4+ or CD8+ T cells sorted from blood, taken in a trial of the OX40 agonist ivuxolimab. These receptors all stem from an adult with an advanced solid tumor such as melanoma, head and neck, liver or kidney cancer. The CDR3 runs from the conserved cysteine through the conserved F or W. D genes are given only for firm matches. Clone size appears in some rows only: once, few, many, or a class for an expanded clone.

j_gene | d_gene | v_gene | abundance | CDR3nt | CDR3aa
TRBJ2-5 | NA | TRBV7-8 | once | TGTGCCAGCAGCTTTCCTACGTCAGGGCAGTGGGGGGAGACCCAGTACTTC | CASSFPTSGQWGETQYF
TRBJ1-2 | TRBD1 | TRBV6-1 | NA | TGTGCCAGCAGGCCGGGACAGTCTAACTATGGCTACACCTTC | CASRPGQSNYGYTF
TRBJ1-2 | NA | TRBV7-2 | NA | TGTGCCAGCACCTCACACACCAACTATGGCTACACCTTC | CASTSHTNYGYTF
TRBJ2-7 | NA | TRBV2 | NA | TGTGCCAGCAGTTACCGGACTGACGACGAGCAGTACTTC | CASSYRTDDEQYF
TRBJ1-1 | NA | TRBV30 | NA | TGTGCCTGGAGTGTACAGCGGAACACTGAAGCTTTCTTT | CAWSVQRNTEAFF
TRBJ2-5 | TRBD2 | TRBV9 | NA | TGTGCCAGCAGCAGAGCTAGCGGGAGGGCCCCTGTGGAGACCCAGTACTTC | CASSRASGRAPVETQYF
TRBJ2-5 | TRBD2 | TRBV5-5 | NA | TGTGCCAGCAGCTCCGTAGCGGGAGGTTGGGAGACCCAGTACTTC | CASSSVAGGWETQYF
TRBJ2-7 | TRBD1 | TRBV7-8 | NA | TGTGCCAGCAGCCCCCATCGGACAGGGAACTACGAGCAGTACTTC | CASSPHRTGNYEQYF
TRBJ2-1 | TRBD2 | TRBV7-3 | NA | TGTGCCAGCACCCCGCCGAGCGGGAGGGGTGAGCAGTTCTTC | CASTPPSGRGEQFF
TRBJ1-2 | NA | TRBV11-2 | NA | TGTGCCAGCAGCTTAGATATCCAGGGGAACTATGGCTACACCTTC | CASSLDIQGNYGYTF
TRBJ2-5 | NA | TRBV29-1 | NA | TGCAGCGCCGTGACAGAGGCTGAGACCCAGTACTTC | CSAVTEAETQYF
TRBJ1-3 | NA | TRBV11-2 | once | TGTGCCAGCAGCTTCGGACAGTCCTCTGGAAACACCATATATTTT | CASSFGQSSGNTIYF
TRBJ2-1 | TRBD2 | TRBV29-1 | NA | TGCAGCGCAGGACAGAAGACTAGCGGGATAGGTTCCTACAATGAGCAGTTCTTC | CSAGQKTSGIGSYNEQFF
TRBJ2-1 | TRBD2 | TRBV30 | few | TGTGCCTGGACCGACCTCGGGACTAGCGGGAACAATGAGCAGTTCTTC | CAWTDLGTSGNNEQFF
TRBJ2-5 | NA | TRBV20-1 | NA | TGCAGTGTGCCAGGGCAAGAGACCCAGTACTTC | CSVPGQETQYF
TRBJ2-6 | NA | TRBV5-1 | NA | TGCGCCAGCAGCTTGAACCCCGGCTCCGAGGCCAACGTCCTGACTTTC | CASSLNPGSEANVLTF
TRBJ2-5 | NA | TRBV6-6 | NA | TGTGCCAGCAGTTACGGGGGAGGAGAGACCCAGTACTTC | CASSYGGGETQYF
TRBJ2-5 | TRBD2 | TRBV5-4 | NA | TGTGCCAGCAGCTTGGAGGGGCTAGCGGGAGCCCAAGAGACCCAGTACTTC | CASSLEGLAGAQETQYF
TRBJ1-1 | NA | TRBV5-4 | NA | TGTGCCAGCAGCTTGATGCAGGGTTCTACTGAAGCTTTCTTT | CASSLMQGSTEAFF
TRBJ1-4 | TRBD1 | TRBV5-4 | NA | TGTGCCAGCAGCTCGGGACAGGGTAAAGAAAAACTGTTTTTT | CASSSGQGKEKLFF
TRBJ2-1 | NA | TRBV28 | NA | TGTGCCAGCAGACAGGGAAATGAGCAGTTCTTC | CASRQGNEQFF
TRBJ2-1 | NA | TRBV9 | once | TGTGCCAGCAGCGCGTGGGGAAACAGAGACAATGAGCAGTTCTTC | CASSAWGNRDNEQFF
TRBJ2-1 | NA | TRBV5-1 | NA | TGCGCCAGCAGCGAGGGGGAAAATGAGCAGTTCTTC | CASSEGENEQFF
TRBJ2-1 | TRBD1 | TRBV19 | NA | TGTGCCAGTAGTACTGGACAGGGGCGATACAATGAGCAGTTCTTC | CASSTGQGRYNEQFF
TRBJ1-6 | NA | TRBV5-1 | NA | TGCGCCAGCAGCTTGCGACTGGCCGATAATTTACCCCTCCACTTT | CASSLRLADNLPLHF
TRBJ1-4 | TRBD1 | TRBV14 | NA | TGTGCCAGCAGCCCAATGGGGACAGCTATTAATGAAAAACTGTTTTTT | CASSPMGTAINEKLFF
TRBJ2-6 | TRBD2 | TRBV5-4 | NA | TGTGCCAGCAGCCCGGGGGGTTCTGGGGCCAACGTCCTGACTTTC | CASSPGGSGANVLTF
TRBJ2-2 | TRBD1 | TRBV6-1 | NA | TGTGCCAGCAGTGGGACAGGGGTAGGGGAGCTGTTTTTT | CASSGTGVGELFF
TRBJ1-2 | NA | TRBV10-3 | few | TGTGCCATCAGCCTCACGGAGCATGGCTACACCTTC | CAISLTEHGYTF
TRBJ2-1 | TRBD2 | TRBV6-4 | NA | TGTGCCAGCAGAGCTAGCGGGAGTGACAATGAGCAGTTCTTC | CASRASGSDNEQFF